There are a few counts of the clone carrying this T cell receptor beta chain. Antigen: not known. Between the trimmed V and J ends, which lost 1 base and 7 bases, there was a span of 14 bases. The CDR3 has 14 amino acids. The data stem from a study of T cell repertoires in cytomegalovirus infection. The wider study: Indicated by public TCR beta signatures were CMV infection and matching HLA type.

The study, taken as a whole, reports: Cumulated frequencies of public TCR beta families served to identify carriers of CMV plus the relevant HLA. In two of eight donors, the top clonotype was HLA-C-restricted CMV-specific.

TCRdb processed the reads anew with MiXCR; each CDR3 protein has one entry. Of around 300,000 distinct CDR3 sequences listed, more than 8% are singletons. The TCR sequence derives from a human donor in good health (CMV status not recorded). Some clones in this sample may be carry-over from other donors' samples. The chain carries TRBV12-3 or TRBV12-4 and TRBJ2-7; D is undetermined. What was sequenced was PBMCs. The CDR3 bases are TGTGCCAGCAGTTTAGGGAATGGCATAGGGGAGCAGTACTTC. Translating gives CASSLGNGIGEQYF.